This entry is about one T cell receptor (beta chain). Which antigen it targets is not known. Base qualities are not recorded, but no much larger clone differs from it by a single base. This sample also contains other DNA sequences that code for the same CDR3. The immunoSEQ Assay, a bias-controlled multiplex PCR, was used to amplify TCRbeta CDR3 regions from genomic DNA. Per the authors' processing: Nucleated cell counts per sample were estimated from amplification of reference gene primers within the assay. Sequence reads were collapsed and filtered to measure the absolute abundance of every unique TCRbeta CDR3 rearrangement. For each sample, productive Simpson clonality was calculated as the square root of Simpson's diversity index across productive rearrangements. Drawn from immuneACCESS, this table holds only the in-frame rearrangements with V and J called that TCRdb kept. Clones are partly lost; checked studies trace under half to an unresolved V gene and leave the rest unexplained. Clone size and the V and J calls come from that table; the DNA yielded D and trimming. This sample comprises over 250,000 clones, 75% to 90% of them detected only once. The ten largest clonotypes hold roughly 1.6% of the sample.

The source of the sample is a study of blood T cell repertoires in COVID-19 (dated by TCRdb to about 2020). For context, the study as a whole: The collaborator samples originated in the United States, Italy and Spain and spanned the acute and convalescent phases of COVID-19. The samples were drawn from the first 160 participants of the ongoing ImmuneRACE study and from more than 1,000 subjects provided by 6 global collaborators. A de-identified subject ID, COVID-19 status, age in years and sex were almost always included in the sample metadata. The dataset comprised deeply sampled blood TCRbeta repertoires from subjects exposed to, actively infected with, or recovered from COVID-19. HLA class I and class II types, where available, came from metadata supplied by the sample provider rather than from assay-based typing. The material from the prospective study consisted of cDNA or gDNA derived from T cells, B-cell-depleted T cells, or PBMCs. The repertoires were released in a freely available public database intended as a resource for research on the immune response to SARS-CoV-2. Study-level results and caveats: How much clinical and demographic metadata was included differed by source and by participant, and the metadata was provided uncurated.

Samples from volunteer blood donors who had recovered from COVID-19 were contributed by a second Seattle source. The collaborating institutions used their own protocols to collect whole blood in K2EDTA tubes. For TCRbeta analysis, collaborators shipped samples as frozen whole blood, isolated PBMCs, or DNA extracted from either of those sample types. V loses 0 bases of germline sequence and J loses 0 bases, and the interval between the two ends is 3 bases. The germline V gene (reference sequence) supplies CDR1 LGHDT and CDR2 YNNKEL. The cysteine opens and the phenylalanine closes a CDR3 of 15 amino acids. The kept DNA is CDR3 alone, 45 bases in frame from the first base.

The rearranged chain carries TRBV3-1 (or the pseudogene TRBV3-2) and TRBJ2-6, with no confidently assigned D gene. This TCR was sampled from a woman between 35 and 50 years old who had recovered from COVID-19. The sequencing sample was made of peripheral blood. In nucleotides, the sequence is TGTGCCAGCAGCCAAGATAGCTCTGGGGCCAACGTCCTGACTTTC. It translates to CASSQDSSGANVLTF.